This T cell receptor beta chain was identified in a study of graft-versus-host responses after intestinal transplantation. About the study: The study gave all recipients anti-thymocyte globulin induction, then tacrolimus and steroids for about 3 years.

Germline assignment: CDR1 SEHNR and CDR2 FQNEAQ (reference sequence). CDR3 size: 17 residues. V shed 7 bases, J shed 2 bases, and the junction held 12 bases outside the gene matches. Only in-frame clones appear in the TCRdb table, and some are missing; sequencing was by immunoSEQ multiplex PCR. The table lists tens of thousands of clones, over 80% of them singletons. Notes on the study in general: Among recipient marrow samples, GvH clones were found; some appeared first in ileum or blood. Within allografts, high graft-versus-host to host-versus-graft clonal ratios were seen among patients with graft-donor T cell macrochimerism.

As concerns this clone: Antigen specificity is unknown.

The clonotype comes from a human donor who received an intestinal transplant. The genes are TRBV7-9 and TRBJ2-1; 9 bases are a match to TRBD2. This sample comprised unstimulated CD8+ T cells sorted from spleen or lymph node cells, obtained before intestinal transplant. The CDR3 coding sequence is TGTGCCAGCACCCTGGGCGGGAGGGCCCCCCCCTACAATGAGCAGTTCTTC. Amino acids: CASTLGGRAPPYNEQFF.